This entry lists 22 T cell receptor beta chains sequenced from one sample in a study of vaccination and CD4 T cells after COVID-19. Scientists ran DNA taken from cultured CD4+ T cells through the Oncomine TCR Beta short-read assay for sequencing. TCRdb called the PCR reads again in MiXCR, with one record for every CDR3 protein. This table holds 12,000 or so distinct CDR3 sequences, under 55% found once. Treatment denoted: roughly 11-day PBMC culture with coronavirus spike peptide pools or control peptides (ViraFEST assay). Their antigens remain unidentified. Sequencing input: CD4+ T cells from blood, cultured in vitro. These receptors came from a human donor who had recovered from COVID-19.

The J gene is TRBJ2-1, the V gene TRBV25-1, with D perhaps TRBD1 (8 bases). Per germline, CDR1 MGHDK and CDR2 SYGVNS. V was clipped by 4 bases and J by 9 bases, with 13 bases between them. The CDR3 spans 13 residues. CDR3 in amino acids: CASSGTGGGEQFF. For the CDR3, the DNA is TGTGCCAGCAGTGGAACAGGGGGGGGTGAGCAGTTCTTC.

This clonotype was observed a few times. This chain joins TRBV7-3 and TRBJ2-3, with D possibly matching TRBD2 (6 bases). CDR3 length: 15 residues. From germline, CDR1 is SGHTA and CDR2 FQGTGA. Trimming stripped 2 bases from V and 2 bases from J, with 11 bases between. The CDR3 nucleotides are TGTGCCAGCAGCTTATTATCGGGACTCACAGATACGCAGTATTTT. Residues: CASSLLSGLTDTQYF.

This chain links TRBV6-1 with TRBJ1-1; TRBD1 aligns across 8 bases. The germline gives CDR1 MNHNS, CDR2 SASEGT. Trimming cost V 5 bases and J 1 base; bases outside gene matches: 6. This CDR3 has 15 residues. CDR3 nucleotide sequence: TGTGCCAGCAGTCGAGTTGGACAGGGGAACACTGAAGCTTTCTTT. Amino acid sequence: CASSRVGQGNTEAFF.

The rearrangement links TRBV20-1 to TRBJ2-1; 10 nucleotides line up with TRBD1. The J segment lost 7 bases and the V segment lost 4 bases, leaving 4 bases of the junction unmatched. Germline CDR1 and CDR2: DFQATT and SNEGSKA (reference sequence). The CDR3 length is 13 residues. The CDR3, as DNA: TGCAGTGCTACGGGGACAGGGGTAAATGAGCAGTTCTTC. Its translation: CSATGTGVNEQFF.

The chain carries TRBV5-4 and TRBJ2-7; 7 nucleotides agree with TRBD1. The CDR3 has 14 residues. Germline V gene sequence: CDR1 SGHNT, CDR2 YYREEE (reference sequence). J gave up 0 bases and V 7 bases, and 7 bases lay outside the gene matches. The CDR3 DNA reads TGTGCCAGCTCCCGCGACAGGGACTCCTACGAGCAGTACTTC. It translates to CASSRDRDSYEQYF.

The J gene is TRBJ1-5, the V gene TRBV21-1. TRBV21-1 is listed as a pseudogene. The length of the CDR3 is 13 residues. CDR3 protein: CASSKGGNQPQHF. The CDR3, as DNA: TGTGCCAGCAGCAAAGGGGGCAATCAGCCCCAGCATTTT.

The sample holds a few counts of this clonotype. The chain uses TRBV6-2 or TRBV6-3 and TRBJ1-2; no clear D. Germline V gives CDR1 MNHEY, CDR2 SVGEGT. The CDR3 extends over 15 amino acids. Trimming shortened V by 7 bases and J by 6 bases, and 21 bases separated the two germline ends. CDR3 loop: CASTPSPGYEDGYTF. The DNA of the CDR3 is TGTGCCAGCACTCCTAGCCCGGGATACGAGGATGGCTACACCTTC.

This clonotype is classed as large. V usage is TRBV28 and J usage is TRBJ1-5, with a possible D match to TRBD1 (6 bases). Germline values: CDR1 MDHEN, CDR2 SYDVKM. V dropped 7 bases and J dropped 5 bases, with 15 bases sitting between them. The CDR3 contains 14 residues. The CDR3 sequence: CASTKGGGYQPQHF. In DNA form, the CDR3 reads TGTGCCAGCACCAAAGGGGGGGGGTATCAGCCCCAGCATTTT. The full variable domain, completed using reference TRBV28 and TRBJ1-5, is DVKVTQSSRYLVKRTGEKVFLECVQDMDHENMFWYRQDPGLGLRLIYFSYDVKMKEKGDIPEGYSVSREKKERFSLILESASTNQTSMYLCASTKGGGYQPQHFGDGTRLSIL.

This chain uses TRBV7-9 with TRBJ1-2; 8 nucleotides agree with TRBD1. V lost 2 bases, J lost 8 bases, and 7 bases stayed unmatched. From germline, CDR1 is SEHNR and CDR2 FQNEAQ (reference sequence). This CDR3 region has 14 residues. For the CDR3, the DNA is TGTGCCAGCAGCTTAAACCAGGGGGCGGAAGGCTACACCTTC. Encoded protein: CASSLNQGAEGYTF.

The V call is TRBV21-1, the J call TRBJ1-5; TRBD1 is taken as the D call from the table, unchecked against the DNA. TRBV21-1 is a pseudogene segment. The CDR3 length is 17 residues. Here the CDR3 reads CASRLPRVGGSNQPQHF. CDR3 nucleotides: TGTGCCAGCAGGCTTCCCAGGGTCGGAGGAAGCAATCAGCCCCAGCATTTT.

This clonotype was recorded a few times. The DNA for the CDR3 is TGTGCCAGCAGCCTCCCGGGCGCCGGGGCAGATACGCAGTATTTT. Residues: CASSLPGAGADTQYF. This chain connects TRBV28 to TRBJ2-3; maybe TRBD2 (5 bases). V was shortened by 6 bases and J by 4 bases, with 17 bases between the two germline ends. Germline V gene lookup returns CDR1 MDHEN and CDR2 SYDVKM. The CDR3 runs 15 residues.

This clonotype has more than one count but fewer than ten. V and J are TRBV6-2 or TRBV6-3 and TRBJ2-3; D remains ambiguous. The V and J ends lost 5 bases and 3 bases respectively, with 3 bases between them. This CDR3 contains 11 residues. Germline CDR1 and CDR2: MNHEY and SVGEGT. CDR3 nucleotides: TGTGCCAGCAGTAGAACAGATACGCAGTATTTT. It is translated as CASSRTDTQYF.

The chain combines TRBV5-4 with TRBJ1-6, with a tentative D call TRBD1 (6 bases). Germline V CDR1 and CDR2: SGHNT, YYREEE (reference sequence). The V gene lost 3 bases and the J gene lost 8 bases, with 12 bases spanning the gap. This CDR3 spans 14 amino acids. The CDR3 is CASSWDIMDSPLHF. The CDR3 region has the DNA TGTGCCAGCAGCTGGGACATAATGGATTCACCCCTCCACTTT.

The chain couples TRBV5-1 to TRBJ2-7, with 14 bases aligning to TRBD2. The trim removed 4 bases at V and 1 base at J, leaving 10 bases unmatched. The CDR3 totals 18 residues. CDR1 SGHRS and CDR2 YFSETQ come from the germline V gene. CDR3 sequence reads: CASSRGTSGSSGSYEQYF. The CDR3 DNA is TGCGCCAGCAGCCGAGGGACTAGCGGGAGTTCGGGGTCCTACGAGCAGTACTTC.

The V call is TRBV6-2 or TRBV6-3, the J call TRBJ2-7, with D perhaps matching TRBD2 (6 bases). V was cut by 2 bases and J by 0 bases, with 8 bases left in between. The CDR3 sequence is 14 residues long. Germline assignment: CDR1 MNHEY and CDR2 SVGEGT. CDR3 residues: CASSYGTDSYEQYF. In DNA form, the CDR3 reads TGTGCCAGCAGTTACGGGACTGACTCCTACGAGCAGTACTTC.

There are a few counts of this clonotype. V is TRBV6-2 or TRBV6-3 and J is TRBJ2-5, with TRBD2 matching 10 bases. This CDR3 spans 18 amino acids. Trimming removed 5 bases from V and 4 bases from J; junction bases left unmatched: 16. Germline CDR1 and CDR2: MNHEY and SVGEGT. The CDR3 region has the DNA TGTGCCAGCAGTACTAGGACTAGCGGATCAAATCAGGGAGAGACCCAGTACTTC. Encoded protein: CASSTRTSGSNQGETQYF.

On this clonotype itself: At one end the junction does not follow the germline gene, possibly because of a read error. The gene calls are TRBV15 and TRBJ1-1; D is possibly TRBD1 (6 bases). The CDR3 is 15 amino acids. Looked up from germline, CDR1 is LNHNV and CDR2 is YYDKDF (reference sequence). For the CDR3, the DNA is TGTGCCGCCAGCAGAGGGGGTCGGGGGGACACTGAAGCTTTCTTT. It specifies CAASRGGRGDTEAFF.

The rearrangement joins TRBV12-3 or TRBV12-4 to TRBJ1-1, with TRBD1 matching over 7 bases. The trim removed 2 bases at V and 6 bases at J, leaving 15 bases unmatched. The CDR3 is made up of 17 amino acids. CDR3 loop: CASSLFRQTGRRAEAFF. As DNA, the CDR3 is TGTGCCAGCAGTTTATTCCGCCAGACAGGGAGGCGGGCTGAAGCTTTCTTT.

The CDR3 reads CAWTVGPGRDSLTFKYQETQYF. The CDR3 nucleotides are TGTGCCTGGACCGTTGGACCGGGGAGGGACTCCCTGACCTTTAAGTACCAAGAGACCCAGTACTTC. The chain uses TRBV30 and TRBJ2-5; 7 bases map to TRBD2. The CDR3 has 22 amino acids. Trimming removed 4 bases from V and 0 bases from J; junction bases left unmatched: 29. Per the germline V gene, CDR1 is GTSNPN and CDR2 is SVGIG (reference sequence). Supplemented by reference TRBV30 and TRBJ2-5, the full variable domain reads SQTIHQWPATLVQPVGSPLSLECTVEGTSNPNLYWYRQAAGRGLQLLFYSVGIGQISSEVPQNLSASRPQDRQFILSSKKLLLSDSGFYLCAWTVGPGRDSLTFKYQETQYFGPGTRLLVL.

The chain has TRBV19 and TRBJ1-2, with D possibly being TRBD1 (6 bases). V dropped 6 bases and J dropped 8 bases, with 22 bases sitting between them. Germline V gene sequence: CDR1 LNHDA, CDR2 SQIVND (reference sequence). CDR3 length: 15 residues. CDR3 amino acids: CASRVPGDQFEGYTF. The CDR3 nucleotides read TGTGCCAGTAGGGTTCCAGGGGACCAATTTGAAGGCTACACCTTC.

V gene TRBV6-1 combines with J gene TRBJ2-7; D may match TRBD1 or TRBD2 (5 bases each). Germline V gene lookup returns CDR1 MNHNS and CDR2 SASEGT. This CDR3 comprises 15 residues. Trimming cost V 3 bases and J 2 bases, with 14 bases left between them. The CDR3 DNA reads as TGTGCCAGCAGTGATCGGTGGGGGATGACCTACGAGCAGTACTTC. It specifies CASSDRWGMTYEQYF.

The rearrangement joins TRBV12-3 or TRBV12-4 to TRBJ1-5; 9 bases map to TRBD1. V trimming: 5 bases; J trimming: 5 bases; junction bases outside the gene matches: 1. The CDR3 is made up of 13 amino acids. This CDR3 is CASSGQGHQPQHF. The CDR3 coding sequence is TGTGCCAGCAGTGGACAGGGGCATCAGCCCCAGCATTTT.